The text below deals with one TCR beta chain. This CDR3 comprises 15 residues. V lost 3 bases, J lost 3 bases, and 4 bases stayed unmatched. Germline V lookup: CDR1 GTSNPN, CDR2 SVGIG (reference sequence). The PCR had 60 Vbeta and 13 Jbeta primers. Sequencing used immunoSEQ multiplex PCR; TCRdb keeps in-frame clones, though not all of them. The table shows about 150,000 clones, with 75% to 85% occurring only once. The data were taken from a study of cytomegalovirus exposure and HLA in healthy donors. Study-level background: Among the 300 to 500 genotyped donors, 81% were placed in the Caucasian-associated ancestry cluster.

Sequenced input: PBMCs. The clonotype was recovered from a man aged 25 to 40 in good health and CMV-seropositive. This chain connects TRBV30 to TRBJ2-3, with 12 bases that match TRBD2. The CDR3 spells CAWSATSGRTDTQYF. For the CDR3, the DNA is TGTGCCTGGAGCGCAACTAGCGGGAGGACAGATACGCAGTATTTT.